The present TCR beta chain was sequenced within a study of blood T cell repertoires in COVID-19. Background on the study: T cells, B-cell-depleted T cells, or PBMCs provided the cDNA or gDNA that served as material.

The sample holds a few counts of this clone. The V gene lost 0 bases and the J gene lost 2 bases, with 10 bases spanning the gap. The CDR3 covers 15 residues. The V gene's germline CDR1 is KGHSH and CDR2 LQKENI. Method: immunoSEQ multiplex PCR; TCRdb's copy keeps in-frame clones and lacks some. Here the sample spans roughly 73,000 clones, around 74% being singletons. Sequencing was performed on peripheral blood. This chain links TRBV18 with TRBJ1-1; D is possibly TRBD1 (6 bases). This receptor was identified in a man between 70 and 80 years old with acute or convalescent COVID-19. CDR3 protein: CASSPPAGANTEAFF. The CDR3 DNA reads as TGTGCCAGCTCACCACCGGCGGGGGCAAACACTGAAGCTTTCTTT.